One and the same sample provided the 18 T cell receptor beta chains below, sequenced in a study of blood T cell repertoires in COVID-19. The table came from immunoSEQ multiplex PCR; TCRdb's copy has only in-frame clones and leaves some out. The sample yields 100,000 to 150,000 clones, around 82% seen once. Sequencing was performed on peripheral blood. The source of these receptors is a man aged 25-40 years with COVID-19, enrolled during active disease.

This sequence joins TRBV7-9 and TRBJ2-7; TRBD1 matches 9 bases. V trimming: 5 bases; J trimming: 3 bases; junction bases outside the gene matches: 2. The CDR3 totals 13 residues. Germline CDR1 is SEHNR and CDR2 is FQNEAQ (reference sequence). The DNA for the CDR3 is TGTGCCAGCAGCCCGGGACAGGGCTACGAGCAGTACTTC. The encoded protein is CASSPGQGYEQYF. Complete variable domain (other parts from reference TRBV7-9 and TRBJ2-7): DTGVSQNPRHKITKRGQNVTFRCDPISEHNRLYWYRQTLGQGPEFLTYFQNEAQLEKSRLLSDRFSAERPKGSFSTLEIQRTEQGDSAMYLCASSPGQGYEQYFGPGTRLTVT.

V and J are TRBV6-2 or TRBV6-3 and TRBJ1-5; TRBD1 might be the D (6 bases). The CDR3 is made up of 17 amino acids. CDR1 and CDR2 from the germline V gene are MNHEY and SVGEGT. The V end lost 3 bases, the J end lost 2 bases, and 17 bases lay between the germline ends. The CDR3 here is CASSYNSGGPGNQPQHF. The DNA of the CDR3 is TGTGCCAGCAGTTATAACTCCGGGGGGCCTGGCAATCAGCCCCAGCATTTT.

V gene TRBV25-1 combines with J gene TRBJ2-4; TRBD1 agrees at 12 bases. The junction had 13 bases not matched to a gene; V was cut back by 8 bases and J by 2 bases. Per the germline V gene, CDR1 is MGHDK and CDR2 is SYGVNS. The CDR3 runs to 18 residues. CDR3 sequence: CASQPGQGAPSSKNIQYF. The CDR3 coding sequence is TGTGCCAGCCAGCCGGGACAGGGGGCTCCTTCGTCCAAAAACATTCAGTACTTC.

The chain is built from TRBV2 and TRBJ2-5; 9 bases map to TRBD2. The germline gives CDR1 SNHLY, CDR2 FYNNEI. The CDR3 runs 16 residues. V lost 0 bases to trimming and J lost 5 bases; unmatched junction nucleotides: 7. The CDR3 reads CASSEALAGKGETQYF. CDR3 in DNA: TGTGCCAGCAGTGAAGCCCTAGCGGGGAAGGGGGAGACCCAGTACTTC.

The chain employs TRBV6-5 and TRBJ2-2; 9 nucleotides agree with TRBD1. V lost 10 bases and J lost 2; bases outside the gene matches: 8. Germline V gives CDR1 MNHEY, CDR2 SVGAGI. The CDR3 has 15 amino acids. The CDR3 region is CATTGTGINTGELFF. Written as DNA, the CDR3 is TGTGCCACCACCGGGACAGGGATTAACACCGGGGAGCTGTTTTTT.

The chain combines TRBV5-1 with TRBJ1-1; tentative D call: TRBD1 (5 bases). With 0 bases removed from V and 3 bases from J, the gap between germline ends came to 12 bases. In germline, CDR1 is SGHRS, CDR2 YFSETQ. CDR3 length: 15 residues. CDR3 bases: TGCGCCAGCAGCTTGGCCCAACGGGGGGACACTGAAGCTTTCTTT. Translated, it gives CASSLAQRGDTEAFF.

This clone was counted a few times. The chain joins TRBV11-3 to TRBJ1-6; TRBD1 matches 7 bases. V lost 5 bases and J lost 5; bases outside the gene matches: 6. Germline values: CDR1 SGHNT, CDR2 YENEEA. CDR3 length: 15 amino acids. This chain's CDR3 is CASSLYGTDNSPLHF. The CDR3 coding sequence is TGTGCCAGCAGCCTTTATGGGACAGATAATTCACCCCTCCACTTT.

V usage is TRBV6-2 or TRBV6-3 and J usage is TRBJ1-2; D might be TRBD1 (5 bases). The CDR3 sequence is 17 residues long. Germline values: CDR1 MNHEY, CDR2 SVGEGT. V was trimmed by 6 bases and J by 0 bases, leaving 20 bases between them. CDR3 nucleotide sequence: TGTGCCAGCAGCGGCATGACAGTTCGAGGTCCTAACTATGGCTACACCTTC. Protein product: CASSGMTVRGPNYGYTF.

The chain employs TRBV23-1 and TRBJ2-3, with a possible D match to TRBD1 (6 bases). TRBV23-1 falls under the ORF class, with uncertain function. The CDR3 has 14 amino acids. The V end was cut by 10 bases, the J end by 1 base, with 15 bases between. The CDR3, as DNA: TGCGCCACCGGACAGTCGGCCGGCACAGATACGCAGTATTTT. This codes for CATGQSAGTDTQYF.

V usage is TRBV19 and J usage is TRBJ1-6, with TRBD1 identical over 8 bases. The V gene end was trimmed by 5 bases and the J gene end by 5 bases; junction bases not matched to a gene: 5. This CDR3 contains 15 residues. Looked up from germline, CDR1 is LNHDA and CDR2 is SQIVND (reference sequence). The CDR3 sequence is CASSLRTGNNSPLHF. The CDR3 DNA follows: TGTGCCAGTAGTCTACGGACAGGGAATAATTCACCCCTCCACTTT.

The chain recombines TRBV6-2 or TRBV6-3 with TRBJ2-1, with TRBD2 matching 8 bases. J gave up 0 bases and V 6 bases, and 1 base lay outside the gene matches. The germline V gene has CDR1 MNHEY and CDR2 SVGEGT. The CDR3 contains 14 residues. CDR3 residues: CASSGTSSYNEQFF. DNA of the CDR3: TGTGCCAGCAGCGGGACTAGCTCCTACAATGAGCAGTTCTTC.

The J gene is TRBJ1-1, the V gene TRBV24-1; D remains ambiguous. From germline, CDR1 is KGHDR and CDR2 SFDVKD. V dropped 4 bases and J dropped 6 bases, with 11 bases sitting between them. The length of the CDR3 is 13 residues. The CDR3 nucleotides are TGTGCCACCAGTGACCGGTTTAACCCTGAAGCTTTCTTT. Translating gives CATSDRFNPEAFF.

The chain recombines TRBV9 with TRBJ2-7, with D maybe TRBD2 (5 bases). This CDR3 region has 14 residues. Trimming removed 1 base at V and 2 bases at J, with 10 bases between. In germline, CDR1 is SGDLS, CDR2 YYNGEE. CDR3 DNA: TGTGCCAGCAGCGTATTGCCGGAGGCCTACGAGCAGTACTTC. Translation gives CASSVLPEAYEQYF.

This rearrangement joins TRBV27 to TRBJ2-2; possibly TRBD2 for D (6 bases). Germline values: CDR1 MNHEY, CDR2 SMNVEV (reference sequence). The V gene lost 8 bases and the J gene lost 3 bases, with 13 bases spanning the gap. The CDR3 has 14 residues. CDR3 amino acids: CASQGLQHTGELFF. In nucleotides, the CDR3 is TGTGCCAGCCAGGGACTTCAGCACACCGGGGAGCTGTTTTTT.

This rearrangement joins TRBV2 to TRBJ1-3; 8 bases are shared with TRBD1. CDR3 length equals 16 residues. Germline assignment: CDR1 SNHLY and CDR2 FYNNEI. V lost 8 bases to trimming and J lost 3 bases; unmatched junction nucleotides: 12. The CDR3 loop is CASRKTGAEGGNTIYF. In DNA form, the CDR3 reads TGTGCCAGCCGGAAGACAGGGGCTGAGGGTGGAAACACCATATATTTT.

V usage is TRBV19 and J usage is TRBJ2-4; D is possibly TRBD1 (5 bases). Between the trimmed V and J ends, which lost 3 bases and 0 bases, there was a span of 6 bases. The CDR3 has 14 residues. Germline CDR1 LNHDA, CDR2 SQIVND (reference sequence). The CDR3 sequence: CASSMTAAKNIQYF. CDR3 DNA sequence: TGTGCCAGTAGTATGACAGCAGCCAAAAACATTCAGTACTTC.

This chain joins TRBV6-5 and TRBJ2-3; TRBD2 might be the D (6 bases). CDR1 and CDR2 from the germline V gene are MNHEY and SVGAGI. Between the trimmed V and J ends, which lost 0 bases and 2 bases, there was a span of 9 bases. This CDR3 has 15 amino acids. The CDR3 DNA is TGTGCCAGCAGTTACTCGGGGACTTTCACAGATACGCAGTATTTT. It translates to CASSYSGTFTDTQYF.

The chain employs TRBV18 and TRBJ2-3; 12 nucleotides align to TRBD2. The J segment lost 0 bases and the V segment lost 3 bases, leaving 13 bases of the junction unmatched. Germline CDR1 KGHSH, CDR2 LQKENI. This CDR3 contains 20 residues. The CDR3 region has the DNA TGTGCCAGCTCACCCGACTGGCCTCCCGGGACTAGCGGGAGCACAGATACGCAGTATTTT. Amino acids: CASSPDWPPGTSGSTDTQYF.